These 28 T cell receptor beta chains were all obtained from the same sample, sequenced in a study of T cells after yellow fever vaccination (dated by TCRdb to about 2019). Libraries came from 5' RACE. The sample was run on an Illumina HiSeq 2500. TCRdb's own reprocessing of the public reads used fastp at Q25 and MiXCR and kept productive beta chains. Rows matching on CDR3 protein sequence are summarized as one entry with the most common DNA and genes. In this sample the table shows roughly 96,000 distinct CDR3 sequences, around 9.8% of which occur a single time. 16% of the sample goes to the ten largest clones. This sample's treatment or condition label indicates: live attenuated yellow fever vaccine strain. The starting material was CD8+ T cells not binding an NS4B(214-222) dextramer, sorted from PBMCs, obtained more than 14 days after the first yellow fever vaccination. The cell subset or site label corresponds to: NS4B epitope dextramer-negative CD8 T cells. The receptors here all came from a man younger than 35 who received the YFV17D yellow fever vaccine.

V usage is TRBV5-1 and J usage is TRBJ2-1; tentatively, D is TRBD1 or TRBD2 (6 bases each). CDR1 SGHRS and CDR2 YFSETQ come from the germline V gene. Trimming removed 5 bases from V and 0 bases from J, with 15 bases in between. The CDR3 totals 16 residues. In DNA, the CDR3 is TGCGCCAGCAGGACCATGGGGGGCCTCTCCTACAATGAGCAGTTCTTC. Translated: CASRTMGGLSYNEQFF. Filled out from reference TRBV5-1 and TRBJ2-1, the complete variable domain reads KAGVTQTPRYLIKTRGQQVTLSCSPISGHRSVSWYQQTPGQGLQFLFEYFSETQRNKGNFPGRFSGRQFSNSRSEMNVSTLELGDSALYLCASRTMGGLSYNEQFFGPGTRLTVL.

This rearrangement joins TRBV4-3 to TRBJ1-1; tentatively, D is TRBD1 (6 bases). CDR1 and CDR2 (germline): LGHNA, YSLEER. Trimming took 1 base from V and 1 from J, leaving 10 bases between them. The CDR3 length is 15 residues. For the CDR3, the DNA is TGCGCCAGCAGCCAAGCGGACAGAACGAACACTGAAGCTTTCTTT. Its translation: CASSQADRTNTEAFF.

This chain joins TRBV7-9 and TRBJ1-5, with 7 bases fitting TRBD1. Germline CDR1 is SEHNR and CDR2 is FQNEAQ (reference sequence). Germline trimming cut 5 bases from V and 11 bases from J; bases unmatched to any gene: 18. The CDR3 is made up of 16 amino acids. CDR3 bases: TGTGCCAGCAGCCTATACGGGACAGCCAAAAGTTCAGCCCAGCATTTT. Its protein product is CASSLYGTAKSSAQHF.

The gene calls are TRBV5-1 and TRBJ2-5, with D unresolved. This CDR3 contains 16 residues. V gave up 1 base and J gave up 0 bases, with 13 bases separating them. Per the germline V gene, CDR1 is SGHRS and CDR2 is YFSETQ. CDR3 in amino acids: CASSLLQTMYQETQYF. The DNA for the CDR3 is TGCGCCAGCAGCTTGCTACAAACCATGTACCAAGAGACCCAGTACTTC.

This clonotype was observed a handful of times. The V call is TRBV27, the J call TRBJ2-7, with D uncertain. This CDR3 is built from 11 residues. CDR1 MNHEY and CDR2 SMNVEV come from the germline V gene (reference sequence). The V gene lost 4 bases and the J gene lost 5 bases, with 6 bases spanning the gap. CDR3 region: CASSSGHEQYF. As DNA, the CDR3 is TGTGCCAGCAGTTCGGGCCACGAGCAGTACTTC.

This clonotype was found a few times. This chain uses TRBV5-1 with TRBJ2-7; no clear D. The germline V gene encodes CDR1 SGHRS and CDR2 YFSETQ. This CDR3 spans 13 amino acids. V lost 0 bases and J 3 bases, leaving 7 bases between the germline ends. The CDR3 sequence is CASSLDPLYEQYF. The DNA for the CDR3 is TGCGCCAGCAGCTTGGATCCCCTCTACGAGCAGTACTTC. The whole variable domain, remainder taken from reference TRBV5-1 and TRBJ2-7, is KAGVTQTPRYLIKTRGQQVTLSCSPISGHRSVSWYQQTPGQGLQFLFEYFSETQRNKGNFPGRFSGRQFSNSRSEMNVSTLELGDSALYLCASSLDPLYEQYFGPGTRLTVT.

In its sample, this clonotype was seen a few times. The chain combines TRBV16 with TRBJ1-2; D is perhaps TRBD1 (6 bases). V shed 4 bases and J shed 0 bases, with 18 bases lying between them. CDR3 length equals 17 residues. Germline loops: CDR1 KGHSY, CDR2 FQNENV. The CDR3 sequence is CASSRTLWGQANYGYTF. CDR3 bases: TGTGCCAGCAGCCGCACTTTGTGGGGGCAAGCTAACTATGGCTACACCTTC.

In its sample, this clonotype was seen a few times. The chain has TRBV7-8 and TRBJ2-3; D gene ambiguous. V gave up 5 bases and J gave up 0 bases, with 18 bases separating them. The CDR3 runs to 17 residues. Germline CDR1 and CDR2: SGHVS and FQNEAQ. The CDR3 protein is CASSARRMRTSTDTQYF. In nucleotides, the CDR3 is TGTGCCAGCAGCGCGAGGCGGATGAGAACTAGCACAGATACGCAGTATTTT. The full variable domain, its missing parts supplied by reference TRBV7-8 and TRBJ2-3, is GAGVSQSPRYKVAKRGQDVALRCDPISGHVSLFWYQQALGQGPEFLTYFQNEAQLDKSGLPSDRFFAERPEGSVSTLKIQRTQQEDSAVYLCASSARRMRTSTDTQYFGPGTRLTVL.

The chain combines TRBV7-6 with TRBJ2-3, with TRBD2 matching over 7 bases. The CDR3 contains 15 residues. Per the germline V gene, CDR1 is SGHVS and CDR2 is FNYEAQ. Germline trimming cut 6 bases from V and 2 bases from J; bases unmatched to any gene: 8. The CDR3: CASRSDGGTTDTQYF. In DNA form, the CDR3 reads TGTGCCAGCAGAAGCGACGGGGGGACCACAGATACGCAGTATTTT.

This clonotype was seen only a few times. The chain has TRBV7-2 and TRBJ2-7; no reliable D call. Germline CDR1 reads SGHTA; CDR2 reads FQGNSA. The CDR3 consists of 11 residues. V gave up 0 bases and J gave up 9 bases, with 6 bases separating them. The CDR3 region is CASSLAVGQYF. The CDR3 DNA reads as TGTGCCAGCAGCTTAGCGGTAGGGCAGTACTTC.

J is TRBJ2-1 and V is TRBV20-1; 10 nucleotides line up with TRBD2. The J segment lost 4 bases and the V segment lost 3 bases, leaving 3 bases of the junction unmatched. Germline V gene data show CDR1 as DFQATT and CDR2 as SNEGSKA (reference sequence). The CDR3 has 14 amino acids. In DNA, the CDR3 is TGCAGTGCTAGTAGCGGGGGGATATACAATGAGCAGTTCTTC. Translating gives CSASSGGIYNEQFF.

The chain links TRBV15 to TRBJ1-5, with a possible D match to TRBD1 (6 bases). V gave up 4 bases and J gave up 1 base, with 11 bases separating them. The CDR3 totals 15 residues. CDR1 is LNHNV and CDR2 is YYDKDF in the germline V gene (reference sequence). In nucleotides, the CDR3 is TGTGCCACCAGCACATACAGGGAAAGCAATCAGCCCCAGCATTTT. As protein: CATSTYRESNQPQHF.

The sample holds a few counts of this clonotype. V usage is TRBV2 and J usage is TRBJ1-4; maybe TRBD1 (6 bases). This CDR3 spans 11 amino acids. V was cut by 6 bases and J by 7 bases, with 6 bases left in between. Germline V gene data show CDR1 as SNHLY and CDR2 as FYNNEI. CDR3 nucleotides: TGTGCCAGCAGGGACAGTGAAAAACTGTTTTTT. Its protein product is CASRDSEKLFF.

The chain employs TRBV14 and TRBJ2-3, with D maybe TRBD2 (6 bases). The CDR3 loop spans 14 amino acids. The germline V gene has CDR1 SGHDN and CDR2 FVKESK. Trimming took 4 bases from V and 4 from J, leaving 12 bases between them. Here the CDR3 reads CASSRVAAPDTQYF. DNA of the CDR3: TGTGCCAGCAGCCGCGTAGCGGCCCCAGATACGCAGTATTTT.

This clonotype was seen ten or more times. V and J are TRBV5-5 and TRBJ2-6; no definite D call. With 4 bases removed from V and 0 bases from J, the gap between germline ends came to 11 bases. Germline V CDR1 and CDR2: SGHKS, YYEKEE (reference sequence). The CDR3 sequence is 16 residues long. DNA of the CDR3: TGTGCCAGCAGCCCAAGATACAACTCTGGGGCCAACGTCCTGACTTTC. Amino acid sequence: CASSPRYNSGANVLTF.

This clonotype has only a few counts. The chain is built from TRBV14 and TRBJ2-7, with 12 bases fitting TRBD2. The CDR3 sequence is 19 residues long. Looked up from germline, CDR1 is SGHDN and CDR2 is FVKESK. The junction had 11 bases not matched to a gene; V was cut back by 0 bases and J by 2 bases. The DNA of the CDR3 is TGTGCCAGCAGCCAAGACCCTCTAGCGGGGGGGCTTTTTACCTACGAGCAGTACTTC. Its protein is CASSQDPLAGGLFTYEQYF.

The rearrangement uses TRBV7-6 and TRBJ2-7; D remains ambiguous. Germline CDR1 is SGHVS and CDR2 is FNYEAQ. V lost 1 base to trimming and J lost 9 bases, with 13 bases between them. This CDR3 has 13 amino acids. The CDR3 sequence: CASSLGQPPAQYF. DNA for the CDR3: TGTGCCAGCAGCTTAGGGCAACCACCCGCGCAGTACTTC.

The gene calls are TRBV2 and TRBJ2-1; TRBD2 matches 10 bases. Germline loops: CDR1 SNHLY, CDR2 FYNNEI. CDR3 length: 10 amino acids. V shed 11 bases, J shed 12 bases, and the junction held 4 bases outside the gene matches. CDR3 region: CAGVAGGQFF. Written as DNA, the CDR3 is TGTGCCGGGGTAGCGGGGGGGCAGTTCTTC.

This clonotype was observed a few times. The chain employs TRBV7-3 and TRBJ1-2; 10 bases map to TRBD1. This CDR3 has 14 amino acids. V dropped 6 bases and J dropped 8; count of bases not matched to a gene: 9. The germline gives CDR1 SGHTA, CDR2 FQGTGA. CDR3 in amino acids: CASSFDGTGDGYTF. CDR3 DNA sequence: TGTGCCAGCAGTTTTGACGGGACAGGGGACGGCTACACCTTC.

The chain combines TRBV7-2 with TRBJ2-5; the D gene is possibly TRBD1 (6 bases). Trimming took 11 bases from V and 6 from J, leaving 25 bases between them. The CDR3 loop spans 15 amino acids. From germline, CDR1 is SGHTA and CDR2 FQGNSA. The CDR3 here is CASFRLTGLHKTQYF. The CDR3 coding sequence is TGTGCCTCCTTCCGACTGACAGGACTCCATAAGACCCAGTACTTC.

In this sample, this clonotype turned up many times. The chain recombines TRBV20-1 with TRBJ1-2; TRBD1 is a possible D gene (6 bases). The V end lost 1 base, the J end lost 7 bases, and 13 bases lay between the germline ends. The CDR3 contains 13 residues. CDR1 and CDR2 (germline): DFQATT, SNEGSKA (reference sequence). Here the CDR3 DNA reads TGCAGTGCTAGAGCAGGGGAGCGTCCTGGCTACACCTTC. Amino acid sequence: CSARAGERPGYTF.

The table lists this clonotype with a few counts. V usage is TRBV27 and J usage is TRBJ1-2; no definite D call. V was clipped by 3 bases and J by 8 bases, with 16 bases between them. From germline, CDR1 is MNHEY and CDR2 SMNVEV (reference sequence). CDR3 length: 14 residues. The CDR3 loop is CASSFSGGGLGYTF. As DNA, the CDR3 is TGTGCCAGCAGTTTTTCTGGAGGAGGTTTAGGCTACACCTTC.

This clonotype was recorded a few times. The chain recombines TRBV28 with TRBJ2-3; D possibly corresponds to TRBD1 (5 bases). Germline V CDR1 and CDR2: MDHEN, SYDVKM. The CDR3 extends over 13 amino acids. The V end lost 6 bases, the J end lost 6 bases, and 13 bases lay between the germline ends. CDR3 sequence: CASRGGAEDTQYF. The CDR3 DNA reads TGTGCCAGCAGAGGTGGGGCCGAGGATACGCAGTATTTT.

This clonotype was seen a handful of times. The CDR3 is CASWRGALETQYF. For the CDR3, the DNA is TGTGCCTCCTGGCGGGGGGCTTTGGAGACCCAGTACTTC. V is TRBV12-3 or TRBV12-4 and J is TRBJ2-5; 8 bases line up with TRBD2. The CDR3 extends over 13 amino acids. With 11 bases clipped from V and 5 bases from J, the junction kept 10 bases outside the gene matches.

V gene TRBV27 combines with J gene TRBJ1-5; unclear D gene. Germline values: CDR1 MNHEY, CDR2 SMNVEV (reference sequence). The CDR3 spans 12 residues. V lost 7 bases and J 6 bases, leaving 10 bases between the germline ends. CDR3: CASIPYGQPQHF. The DNA for the CDR3 is TGTGCCAGCATCCCCTATGGTCAGCCCCAGCATTTT.

The chain combines TRBV18 with TRBJ2-3; no definite D call. There are 19 residues in the CDR3. From germline, CDR1 is KGHSH and CDR2 LQKENI. V was shortened by 5 bases and J by 0 bases, with 24 bases between the two germline ends. CDR3 DNA: TGTGCCAGCTCAGGTGGGGTGGCAACGGAGCTGCTGAGCACAGATACGCAGTATTTT. Protein: CASSGGVATELLSTDTQYF.

This clonotype was seen more than once but under ten times. The CDR3 DNA sequence: TGTGCCAGCCGCACCGATGGCCCATATGGCTACACCTTC. The encoded protein is CASRTDGPYGYTF. The genes are TRBV7-9 and TRBJ1-2; D is unresolved. Germline assignment: CDR1 SEHNR and CDR2 FQNEAQ (reference sequence). This CDR3 is built from 13 residues. Deletions cut 8 bases from V and 5 bases from J, with 15 bases between. Together with reference TRBV7-9 and TRBJ1-2, the CDR3 gives the full variable domain: DTGVSQNPRHKITKRGQNVTFRCDPISEHNRLYWYRQTLGQGPEFLTYFQNEAQLEKSRLLSDRFSAERPKGSFSTLEIQRTEQGDSAMYLCASRTDGPYGYTFGSGTRLTVV.

This clonotype has a count of ten or more. This chain joins TRBV10-3 and TRBJ2-2; tentative D call: TRBD1 (5 bases). This CDR3 has 16 amino acids. Germline V gives CDR1 ENHRY, CDR2 SYGVKD. The germline V and J ends were trimmed by 3 bases and 6 bases, with 17 bases remaining between them. This CDR3 reads CAISDPDSSSAGELFF. The CDR3 DNA reads as TGTGCCATCAGTGACCCAGACAGCTCGAGCGCCGGGGAGCTGTTTTTT.